This TCR beta chain appears in the sequencing data of a study of cytomegalovirus exposure and HLA in healthy donors. Findings of the study overall: Cytomegalovirus-associated TCR beta chains were listed, numbering 150 to 200. Another analysis was done later, and it associated more than 15,000 TCR beta sequences with HLA alleles at 0.05 false discovery rate. Analysis was carried out at a later point, and it linked a missense DCLRE1C variant to TCR beta V- and J-gene trimming.

Vbeta (60) and Jbeta (13) primers were used in the PCR. Authors' data handling: Counted up in a later analysis, unique TCR beta chains came to around 80 million, with some 11 million shared. Using immunoSEQ multiplex PCR, the repertoire was profiled, and TCRdb retains in-frame clones only, with some absent. V and J calls and clone size come straight from that table; D and trimming were deduced from the DNA. The sample comprises some 86,000 clones, less than 80% of which are singletons, and roughly 2% rests with the top ten. The CDR3 has 15 amino acids. Concerning this clone itself: Its specificity is not known.

The TCR originated in a man aged 25-45 years in good health and CMV-seronegative. This rearrangement joins TRBV12-2 to TRBJ2-1; TRBD2, the table's D call, lacks a check against the DNA. TRBV12-2 is a pseudogene segment. The source material was PBMCs. In nucleotides, the CDR3 is TGTGCAAGTCGCCCGGTAACGGGTCGGAAGAATGAGCAGTTCTTC. This encodes CASRPVTGRKNEQFF.